These T cell receptor beta chains were read from a single sample in a study of human T cells and chemical hapten exposure. MiXCR, applied by TCRdb to the RACE reads, yields one record per CDR3 protein. The sample lists about 340,000 distinct CDR3 sequences, 6% to 8.5% seen once, with 7.5% to 9% in the top ten. The specimen was whole blood, collected in connection with sensitization to the hapten diphenylcyclopropenone (DPC). The origin of the receptors is a woman aged 18-30 years with alopecia areata. Some clones in this sample may be carry-over from other donors' samples. Each CDR3 is given with its conserved first and last residue. Fields, in order: V gene, J gene, CDR3 protein.

v_gene: TRBV10-3; j_gene: TRBJ1-1; CDR3aa: CAISESNTEAFF
v_gene: TRBV4-3; j_gene: TRBJ2-7; CDR3aa: CASSPARDRLPYEQYF
v_gene: TRBV29-1; j_gene: TRBJ2-1; CDR3aa: CSVYRGNEQFF
v_gene: TRBV4-3; j_gene: TRBJ2-1; CDR3aa: CASSQDTGGYNEQFF
v_gene: TRBV11-3; j_gene: TRBJ2-3; CDR3aa: CASSSELAGGDTQYF
v_gene: TRBV29-1; j_gene: TRBJ2-3; CDR3aa: CSVGSGSLTADTQYF
v_gene: TRBV18; j_gene: TRBJ1-6; CDR3aa: CASSPAGDGSSPLHF
v_gene: TRBV7-9; j_gene: TRBJ2-1; CDR3aa: CASSLPRRLAGKYNEQFF
v_gene: TRBV7-2; j_gene: TRBJ2-7; CDR3aa: CASTRPDEVDGQYF
v_gene: TRBV20-1; j_gene: TRBJ1-5; CDR3aa: CSASLTGGYSNQPQHF
v_gene: TRBV12-3/TRBV12-4; j_gene: TRBJ1-1; CDR3aa: CASMLMELGAFF
v_gene: TRBV6-1; j_gene: TRBJ1-1; CDR3aa: CASSELGRSTEAFF
v_gene: TRBV2; j_gene: TRBJ1-5; CDR3aa: CASSETGRNQPQHF
v_gene: TRBV4-1; j_gene: TRBJ2-3; CDR3aa: CASSLLGLGTVRTDTQYF
v_gene: TRBV11-2; j_gene: TRBJ2-5; CDR3aa: CASDRQGFFQETQYF
v_gene: TRBV7-2; j_gene: TRBJ1-3; CDR3aa: CASSLAPVNSGNTIYF
v_gene: TRBV7-8; j_gene: TRBJ1-4; CDR3aa: CASSLGNPNEKLFF
v_gene: TRBV6-5; j_gene: TRBJ1-3; CDR3aa: CASRQGNSGNTIYF
v_gene: TRBV7-3; j_gene: TRBJ1-1; CDR3aa: CASSPEPGNTEAFF
v_gene: TRBV9; j_gene: TRBJ2-5; CDR3aa: CASSAGTSREETQYF
v_gene: TRBV12-3/TRBV12-4; j_gene: TRBJ2-1; CDR3aa: CASSLEPGAGARSSYNEQFF
v_gene: TRBV20-1; j_gene: TRBJ1-2; CDR3aa: CSARGTGGQHYGYTF
v_gene: TRBV6-2/TRBV6-3; j_gene: TRBJ2-5; CDR3aa: CASSYSTGPRETQYF
v_gene: TRBV6-6; j_gene: TRBJ2-7; CDR3aa: CASSLPATYEQYF
v_gene: TRBV14; j_gene: TRBJ2-1; CDR3aa: CASSLTSGGAKGTYNEQFF
v_gene: TRBV6-6; j_gene: TRBJ1-2; CDR3aa: CASRTGTVEGYTF
v_gene: TRBV18; j_gene: TRBJ1-1; CDR3aa: CASSLVGDTEAFF
v_gene: TRBV18; j_gene: TRBJ2-7; CDR3aa: CASSPRTSAGATEQYF
v_gene: TRBV15; j_gene: TRBJ2-3; CDR3aa: CATSRDRGRGTDTQYF
v_gene: TRBV29-1; j_gene: TRBJ2-1; CDR3aa: CSVDLVGDNEQFF
v_gene: TRBV20-1; j_gene: TRBJ1-5; CDR3aa: CSALQANQPQHF
v_gene: TRBV7-2; j_gene: TRBJ2-5; CDR3aa: CASSFQGAQETQYF
v_gene: TRBV28; j_gene: TRBJ2-1; CDR3aa: CASSTRTSCFF
v_gene: TRBV29-1; j_gene: TRBJ2-3; CDR3aa: CSVGGGWTDTQYF
v_gene: TRBV6-5; j_gene: TRBJ2-7; CDR3aa: CASSYPPREQYF
v_gene: TRBV27; j_gene: TRBJ1-4; CDR3aa: CASSSTTLGGTNEKLFF
v_gene: TRBV4-3; j_gene: TRBJ2-5; CDR3aa: CASSQEGEETQYF
v_gene: TRBV6-1; j_gene: TRBJ1-5; CDR3aa: CASTRTVPYSNQPQHF
v_gene: TRBV5-1; j_gene: TRBJ2-5; CDR3aa: CASSRQGRYQETQYF
v_gene: TRBV6-5; j_gene: TRBJ1-1; CDR3aa: CASAPAVNTEAFF
v_gene: TRBV27; j_gene: TRBJ1-2; CDR3aa: CASSFSGQGYGYTF
v_gene: TRBV20-1; j_gene: TRBJ2-7; CDR3aa: CSASILAGTSLEQYF
v_gene: TRBV5-5; j_gene: TRBJ1-2; CDR3aa: CASSFRAGTGVKGYGYTF
v_gene: TRBV12-3/TRBV12-4; j_gene: TRBJ2-4; CDR3aa: CASGIHLLAKNIQYF
v_gene: TRBV12-3/TRBV12-4; j_gene: TRBJ1-5; CDR3aa: CASSLVFSNQPQHF
v_gene: TRBV5-1; j_gene: TRBJ2-5; CDR3aa: CASSQEIPTGETQYF
v_gene: TRBV3-1; j_gene: TRBJ2-1; CDR3aa: CASTRTEGSYNEQFF